Below, 17 T cell receptor beta chains from the same sample are listed, as sequenced in a study of T-cell reconstitution after alpha-beta-depleted transplantation in children. General observations from the study: Reportedly, alpha-beta T cells present about two months post-transplant originated from several hundred expanded clones of graft origin.

Unique molecular identifiers were incorporated into the prepared TCRbeta library. MiXCR, run by TCRdb on the PCR reads, gives a single entry per CDR3 protein. Here the sample spans tens of thousands of distinct CDR3 sequences, around 7% being singletons. These receptors have no known antigen. Sequencing used peripheral blood, obtained 60 days after TCRalphabeta/CD19-depleted stem cell transplant. Receptors originate from a child younger than two who had a stem cell transplant for acute myeloid leukemia, so the T cells may come from the graft donor.

Many counts were recorded for this clonotype. The chain recombines TRBV27 with TRBJ2-5; weak D call: TRBD1 (5 bases). The CDR3 length is 14 residues. Germline V lookup: CDR1 MNHEY, CDR2 SMNVEV (reference sequence). Trimming left V 6 bases short and J 4 bases short, with 15 bases between. CDR3 protein: CASRVLGRGETQYF. DNA of the CDR3: TGTGCCAGCAGGGTTTTGGGGCGTGGAGAGACCCAGTACTTC.

This clonotype has a count of ten or more. The J gene is TRBJ2-1, the V gene TRBV7-6; D tentatively fits TRBD1 or TRBD2 (6 bases each). Germline loops: CDR1 SGHVS, CDR2 FNYEAQ. Trimming took 1 base from V and 9 from J, leaving 13 bases between them. CDR3 size: 14 residues. CDR3 nucleotide sequence: TGTGCCAGCAGCTTAGGTTTAGGGGGGAGTGAGCAGTTCTTC. Translation: CASSLGLGGSEQFF.

This clonotype was recorded at least ten times. The rearrangement links TRBV29-1 to TRBJ2-5; a weak D match, TRBD1 (6 bases). The germline CDR1 and CDR2 sequences are SQVTM and ANQGSEA. This CDR3 is 11 amino acids long. V was clipped by 6 bases and J by 4 bases, with 9 bases between them. In nucleotides, the CDR3 is TGCAGCGTGACAGGACGAGAGACCCAGTACTTC. Translated: CSVTGRETQYF.

This clonotype was counted ten times or more. V is TRBV4-1 and J is TRBJ1-2; D is unclear. In germline, CDR1 is MGHRA, CDR2 YSYEKL. The length of the CDR3 is 14 residues. V lost 0 bases, J lost 4 bases, and 9 bases lay in between. The CDR3 loop is CASSQEGLFYGYTF. CDR3 nucleotide sequence: TGCGCCAGCAGCCAAGAAGGGCTGTTCTATGGCTACACCTTC.

This clonotype was seen a few times. J is TRBJ2-7 and V is TRBV24-1; a weak D match, TRBD2 (5 bases). V lost 5 bases to trimming and J lost 5 bases, with 18 bases between them. This CDR3 spans 15 amino acids. The germline gives CDR1 KGHDR, CDR2 SFDVKD. CDR3 region: CATSASRGIRNEQYF. The DNA for the CDR3 is TGTGCCACCAGTGCGTCGAGAGGGATAAGAAACGAGCAGTACTTC.

This chain joins TRBV9 and TRBJ2-5; 7 bases line up with TRBD2. CDR3 size: 18 residues. Germline trimming cut 4 bases from V and 0 bases from J; bases unmatched to any gene: 15. Germline V gene data show CDR1 as SGDLS and CDR2 as YYNGEE. CDR3 in amino acids: CASSFRWGGSGDQETQYF. In nucleotides, the CDR3 is TGTGCCAGCAGCTTCCGATGGGGGGGTAGCGGAGACCAAGAGACCCAGTACTTC. The whole variable domain, filled in from reference TRBV9 and TRBJ2-5, reads DSGVTQTPKHLITATGQRVTLRCSPRSGDLSVYWYQQSLDQGLQFLIQYYNGEERAKGNILERFSAQQFPDLHSELNLSSLELGDSALYFCASSFRWGGSGDQETQYFGPGTRLLVL.

This clonotype was seen ten or more times. The V call is TRBV7-8, the J call TRBJ2-7, with D hard to call. Trimming cost V 3 bases and J 2 bases, with 5 bases left between them. From germline, CDR1 is SGHVS and CDR2 FQNEAQ. CDR3 size: 12 residues. The CDR3 loop is CASSLSPYEQYF. CDR3 coding DNA: TGTGCCAGCAGCTTGTCCCCCTACGAGCAGTACTTC.

This clonotype has at least ten counts. The chain couples TRBV4-3 to TRBJ2-3; 11 bases are a match to TRBD1. The V and J ends lost 0 bases and 9 bases, in that order; junction bases with no gene match: 14. The CDR3 has 18 residues. CDR1 is LGHNA, CDR2 YSLEER, per germline. The CDR3 region is CASSQERAGQGASLTQYF. In DNA, the CDR3 is TGCGCCAGCAGCCAAGAACGGGCCGGACAGGGGGCTTCGTTGACGCAGTATTTT.

The chain combines TRBV28 with TRBJ2-7, with TRBD1 matching 8 bases. Germline CDR1 MDHEN, CDR2 SYDVKM. After removal of 6 bases from V and 2 bases from J, the junction contained 9 bases not matched to a gene. The CDR3 has 15 residues. The DNA for the CDR3 is TGTGCCAGCAGCCCGGGACAGGCGGCCCCCTACGAGCAGTACTTC. Its protein product is CASSPGQAAPYEQYF. Drawing the rest from reference TRBV28 and TRBJ2-7, the complete variable domain is DVKVTQSSRYLVKRTGEKVFLECVQDMDHENMFWYRQDPGLGLRLIYFSYDVKMKEKGDIPEGYSVSREKKERFSLILESASTNQTSMYLCASSPGQAAPYEQYFGPGTRLTVT.

This clonotype was observed many times. This chain joins TRBV29-1 and TRBJ1-2, with TRBD1 identical over 12 bases. The CDR3 loop spans 13 amino acids. Germline-derived CDR1 and CDR2 are SQVTM and ANQGSEA. CDR3 residues: CSVGTGGAGGYTF. CDR3 DNA sequence: TGCAGTGTGGGGACAGGGGGCGCGGGAGGCTACACCTTC. The entire variable domain, with the rest obtained from reference TRBV29-1 and TRBJ1-2, is as follows: SAVISQKPSRDICQRGTSLTIQCQVDSQVTMMFWYRQQPGQSLTLIATANQGSEATYESGFVIDKFPISRPNLTFSTLTVSNMSPEDSSIYLCSVGTGGAGGYTFGSGTRLTVV.

As concerns this clonotype: A read error may explain this, as a much larger clone is one base away. The J gene is TRBJ2-5, the V gene TRBV7-9, with D possibly being TRBD2 (5 bases). There are 16 residues in the CDR3. Germline CDR1 is SEHNR and CDR2 is FQNEAQ (reference sequence). The DNA of the CDR3 is TGTGCCAGCAGCTTACAGGTGGGAGCGACCGAAGACACCCAGTACTTC. This sequence encodes CASSLQVGATEDTQYF. The whole variable domain, remainder taken from reference TRBV7-9 and TRBJ2-5, is DTGVSQNPRHKITKRGQNVTFRCDPISEHNRLYWYRQTLGQGPEFLTYFQNEAQLEKSRLLSDRFSAERPKGSFSTLEIQRTEQGDSAMYLCASSLQVGATEDTQYFGPGTRLLVL.

Note on this clonotype: A much larger clone lies a single base off, so this may be a read error. The J gene is TRBJ2-1, the V gene TRBV20-1; TRBD2 agrees at 15 bases. The CDR3 sequence is 20 residues long. In germline, CDR1 is DFQATT, CDR2 SNEGSKA (reference sequence). CDR3 sequence: CSARDVGLAGGPSSFNEQFF. The CDR3 region has the DNA TGCAGTGCTAGAGATGTAGGACTAGCGGGAGGGCCGAGCTCCTTCAATGAGCAGTTCTTC.

At least ten counts were recorded for this clonotype. The J gene is TRBJ1-1, the V gene TRBV15; tentative D call: TRBD1 (6 bases). V was cut by 7 bases and J by 2 bases, with 11 bases left in between. Looked up from germline, CDR1 is LNHNV and CDR2 is YYDKDF (reference sequence). The CDR3 has 13 residues. The CDR3 bases are TGTGCCACCAACCTGGACAGAAACACTGAAGCTTTCTTT. Translation gives CATNLDRNTEAFF. Together with reference TRBV15 and TRBJ1-1, the CDR3 gives the full variable domain: DAMVIQNPRYQVTQFGKPVTLSCSQTLNHNVMYWYQQKSSQAPKLLFHYYDKDFNNEADTPDNFQSRRPNTSFCFLDIRSPGLGDTAMYLCATNLDRNTEAFFGQGTRLTVV.

This clonotype occurred many times. V gene TRBV7-3 combines with J gene TRBJ2-7, with 8 bases lining up with TRBD1. Germline CDR1 is SGHTA and CDR2 is FQGTGA. The CDR3 has 16 amino acids. V shed 2 bases and J 4 bases; nucleotides not matched to a gene: 10. The CDR3 DNA is TGTGCCAGCAGCTTAGTGCGACAGGGGAAAAGGTACGAGCAGTACTTC. It specifies CASSLVRQGKRYEQYF.

This clonotype was seen repeatedly, ten times or more. The V gene is TRBV20-1, the J gene TRBJ2-2, with D hard to call. The V gene lost 1 base and the J gene lost 0 bases, with 0 bases spanning the gap. The CDR3 has 12 residues. Per the germline V gene, CDR1 is DFQATT and CDR2 is SNEGSKA (reference sequence). In DNA, the CDR3 is TGCAGTGCTAGAGCGAACACCGGGGAGCTGTTTTTT. This codes for CSARANTGELFF.

This clonotype was counted at least ten times. V gene TRBV5-1 combines with J gene TRBJ2-7, with 7 bases matching TRBD2. The CDR3 is 15 residues long. The V segment lost 3 bases and the J segment 4 bases; nucleotides outside the gene matches: 10. CDR1 is SGHRS, CDR2 YFSETQ, per germline. CDR3 bases: TGCGCCAGCAGCTCCCCGGGACTACATTTTTACGAGCAGTACTTC. The encoded protein is CASSSPGLHFYEQYF.

This clonotype showed up many times. The junction shows a germline mismatch at one end, possibly a read error. This chain joins TRBV6-2 or TRBV6-3 and TRBJ2-7, with unresolved D. The CDR3 has 11 amino acids. The V gene's germline CDR1 is MNHEY and CDR2 SVGEGT. The CDR3 region is CASSHSYEQYF. The DNA for the CDR3 is TGTGCCAGCAGTCACTCCTACGAGCAGTACTTC.